The 8 T cell receptor beta chains in this list originate from one sample, sequenced in a study of cytomegalovirus exposure and HLA in healthy donors. This PCR relied on a set of 60 Vbeta primers and 13 Jbeta primers. Here immunoSEQ multiplex PCR was the method, and the copy in TCRdb shows in-frame clones only, minus some. The profile shows 80,000 to 95,000 clones, 80% to 90% of them singletons. Sequences were obtained from PBMCs. The receptors were sampled from a woman younger than 45 in good health and CMV-seronegative.

The chain links TRBV28 to TRBJ2-7, with 9 bases matching TRBD2. The CDR3 sequence is 15 residues long. The V segment lost 7 bases and the J segment 3 bases; nucleotides outside the gene matches: 10. In germline, CDR1 is MDHEN, CDR2 SYDVKM. CDR3 sequence reads: CASNPIAGEYYEQYF. As DNA, the CDR3 is TGTGCCAGCAACCCTATAGCGGGAGAGTACTACGAGCAGTACTTC. The entire variable domain, with the rest obtained from reference TRBV28 and TRBJ2-7, is as follows: DVKVTQSSRYLVKRTGEKVFLECVQDMDHENMFWYRQDPGLGLRLIYFSYDVKMKEKGDIPEGYSVSREKKERFSLILESASTNQTSMYLCASNPIAGEYYEQYFGPGTRLTVT.

The chain combines TRBV19 with TRBJ2-2; 8 nucleotides agree with TRBD2. Per the germline V gene, CDR1 is LNHDA and CDR2 is SQIVND (reference sequence). The CDR3 length is 13 residues. V lost 6 bases to trimming and J lost 6 bases; unmatched junction nucleotides: 3. CDR3 loop: CASSGRVAGELFF. CDR3 bases: TGTGCCAGTAGCGGGAGGGTCGCCGGGGAGCTGTTTTTT.

This chain joins TRBV29-1 and TRBJ1-5; 7 bases are a match to TRBD1. V shed 7 bases and J 7 bases; nucleotides not matched to a gene: 10. CDR1 is SQVTM, CDR2 ANQGSEA, per germline. CDR3 length: 13 residues. The CDR3 DNA sequence: TGCAGCGCGGGGGACAGTCCAGAACAGCCCCAGCATTTT. Protein sequence: CSAGDSPEQPQHF.

The rearrangement joins TRBV6-5 to TRBJ1-1; D unresolved. V was pared by 0 bases and J by 6 bases, with 11 bases between. The CDR3 length is 14 residues. In germline, CDR1 is MNHEY, CDR2 SVGAGI. CDR3 coding DNA: TGTGCCAGCAGTTACTCGAGGGCAGTTCCTGAAGCTTTCTTT. Encoded protein: CASSYSRAVPEAFF.

The chain carries TRBV5-1 and TRBJ2-1, with 11 nucleotides matching TRBD2. Germline V gene data show CDR1 as SGHRS and CDR2 as YFSETQ. With V trimmed by 0 bases and J by 7 bases, 9 bases remained unmatched. The CDR3 contains 17 residues. The CDR3 DNA reads TGCGCCAGCAGCTTGGGCGTAGCGGGAGGGCCGGGTAATGAGCAGTTCTTC. Its translation: CASSLGVAGGPGNEQFF. Filled out from reference TRBV5-1 and TRBJ2-1, the complete variable domain reads KAGVTQTPRYLIKTRGQQVTLSCSPISGHRSVSWYQQTPGQGLQFLFEYFSETQRNKGNFPGRFSGRQFSNSRSEMNVSTLELGDSALYLCASSLGVAGGPGNEQFFGPGTRLTVL.

The chain recombines TRBV10-1 with TRBJ1-1; D call uncertain. Trimming removed 7 bases from V and 1 base from J, with 10 bases in between. The CDR3 covers 13 residues. Germline CDR1 and CDR2: WNHNN and SYGVQD (reference sequence). The CDR3 reads CASTLGRNTEAFF. The CDR3 DNA reads as TGCGCCAGCACCCTAGGGAGGAACACTGAAGCTTTCTTT.

The V and J genes are TRBV28 and TRBJ2-2, with a tentative D call TRBD1 (6 bases). Germline CDR1 reads MDHEN; CDR2 reads SYDVKM. Trimming took off 5 bases at V and 5 bases at J, with 9 bases between the two ends. There are 13 residues in the CDR3. The CDR3 protein is CASSPGQTGELFF. In DNA form, the CDR3 reads TGTGCCAGCAGTCCCGGACAGACCGGGGAGCTGTTTTTT.

The chain combines TRBV15 with TRBJ1-5; TRBD1 matches 8 bases. V lost 1 base to trimming and J lost 3 bases; unmatched junction nucleotides: 8. The CDR3 runs to 17 residues. Germline CDR1 LNHNV, CDR2 YYDKDF (reference sequence). The CDR3 sequence is CATSRGIDRGYNQPQHF. CDR3 coding DNA: TGTGCCACCAGCAGAGGGATCGACAGGGGCTACAATCAGCCCCAGCATTTT.